This is a list of T cell receptor beta chains from one sample in a study of blood T cell repertoires in COVID-19. Using immunoSEQ multiplex PCR, the repertoire was profiled, and TCRdb retains in-frame clones only, with some absent. The repertoire holds about 160,000 clones, with less than 85% as singletons. The sequenced sample consisted of PBMCs or T cells enriched from blood (not recorded which). Receptors originate from a man aged 55 to 69 who had recovered from COVID-19. CDR3s include the opening cysteine and the closing phenylalanine or tryptophan. The D gene is left open where the match is weak. The listing skips clone size in some rows; elsewhere it reads once, few, many or a size class.

-	-	TRBV5-8	TRBJ2-3	15	TGTGCCAGCAGCTTGAACCTTGGCAGGATCGATACGCAGTATTTT	CASSLNLGRIDTQYF
TRBD2	once	TRBV28	TRBJ2-7	14	TGTGCCAGCAGTAGCTGGGGGGGGACGTACGAGCAGTACTTC	CASSSWGGTYEQYF
TRBD2	-	TRBV9	TRBJ2-5	14	TGTGCCAGCAGCGGAAGGACTAGCGGAGAGACCCAGTACTTC	CASSGRTSGETQYF
-	-	TRBV29-1	TRBJ1-1	12	TGCAGCGCCACGACAGAGAACACTGAAGCTTTCTTT	CSATTENTEAFF
-	few	TRBV28	TRBJ1-5	16	TGTGCCAGCAGTTTGGTAAACAGGCCGAGCAATCAGCCCCAGCATTTT	CASSLVNRPSNQPQHF
-	-	TRBV7-2	TRBJ2-1	14	TGTGCCAGCAGTCGTAGCGGAATCTACAATGAGCAGTTCTTC	CASSRSGIYNEQFF
TRBD1	-	TRBV6-4	TRBJ2-6	18	TGTGCCAGCAGTATCCAGGGACAGGCTTTATCTGGGGCCAACGTCCTGACTTTC	CASSIQGQALSGANVLTF
-	-	TRBV5-4	TRBJ2-6	16	TGTGCCAGCAGCTCCGAGGACAGCCTCTGGGCCAACGTCCTGACTTTC	CASSSEDSLWANVLTF
TRBD2	-	TRBV9	TRBJ2-3	16	TGTGCCAGCAGCGGGGAGCGGGGCGGGGGCACAGATACGCAGTATTTT	CASSGERGGGTDTQYF
-	-	TRBV2	TRBJ1-5	18	TGTGCCAGCAGTGATCTCTTTGACAGCGCCCGCTCAAATCAGCCCCAGCATTTT	CASSDLFDSARSNQPQHF
-	-	TRBV12-3/TRBV12-4	TRBJ1-1	13	TGTGCCAGCAGTTTTACAGCGAACACTGAAGCTTTCTTT	CASSFTANTEAFF
-	-	TRBV24-1	TRBJ1-5	14	TGTGCCACCAGTGACTCAGGGGTTGTTCAGCCCCAGCATTTT	CATSDSGVVQPQHF